These 27 T cell receptor beta chains share one sample of origin, sequenced in a study of cytomegalovirus exposure and HLA in healthy donors. Primers included in the PCR were 60 Vbeta and 13 Jbeta primers. TCRdb keeps only in-frame clones here, not all; method: immunoSEQ multiplex PCR. Of roughly 160,000 clones in the sample, about four fifths are singletons; the top ten hold 0.38%. The sequenced sample consisted of PBMCs. The receptor set was obtained from a boy under 10 years old in good health and CMV-seronegative.

V gene TRBV7-9 combines with J gene TRBJ2-7, with TRBD2 matching 12 bases. The CDR3 extends over 17 amino acids. V shed 5 bases and J 7 bases; nucleotides not matched to a gene: 15. Germline CDR1 and CDR2: SEHNR and FQNEAQ (reference sequence). The CDR3: CASSLLIGLAGIREQYF. CDR3 sequence (DNA): TGTGCCAGCAGCCTACTCATAGGACTAGCGGGAATTCGTGAGCAGTACTTC.

The rearrangement joins TRBV15 to TRBJ2-5, with D perhaps TRBD1 (6 bases). V shed 5 bases and J shed 5 bases, with 24 bases lying between them. This CDR3 is built from 17 residues. CDR1 and CDR2 from the germline V gene are LNHNV and YYDKDF (reference sequence). The CDR3 DNA is TGTGCCACCAGCCGAACCTATGGGGGCAGGGCTACGGAGACCCAGTACTTC. Its protein is CATSRTYGGRATETQYF.

This clone was picked up a small number of times. The V call is TRBV5-6, the J call TRBJ1-4; D ambiguous. Germline CDR1 and CDR2: SGHDT and YYEEEE. V was shortened by 2 bases and J by 5 bases, with 7 bases between the two germline ends. There are 13 residues in the CDR3. The CDR3 here is CASSFSRNEKLFF. CDR3 coding DNA: TGTGCCAGCAGCTTCTCCAGAAATGAAAAACTGTTTTTT.

The chain joins TRBV28 to TRBJ2-2, with TRBD2 identical over 7 bases. V gave up 2 bases and J gave up 6 bases; unmatched junction bases: 0. The CDR3 has 13 residues. Germline values: CDR1 MDHEN, CDR2 SYDVKM. The DNA for the CDR3 is TGTGCCAGCAGTTTAGCGGGGGCCGGGGAGCTGTTTTTT. Protein: CASSLAGAGELFF.

The chain uses TRBV9 and TRBJ2-2; perhaps TRBD1 as D (5 bases). Germline V gives CDR1 SGDLS, CDR2 YYNGEE. Trimming took 3 bases from V and 5 from J, leaving 11 bases between them. The CDR3 consists of 14 residues. The CDR3 loop reads CASSAGFGTGELFF. The DNA for the CDR3 is TGTGCCAGCAGCGCAGGGTTTGGGACCGGGGAGCTGTTTTTT. Using reference TRBV9 and TRBJ2-2 for the parts outside the CDR3, the full variable domain is DSGVTQTPKHLITATGQRVTLRCSPRSGDLSVYWYQQSLDQGLQFLIQYYNGEERAKGNILERFSAQQFPDLHSELNLSSLELGDSALYFCASSAGFGTGELFFGEGSRLTVL.

Turning to this clone: One end of the junction does not line up with germline, which may come from a read error. This sequence joins TRBV6-5 and TRBJ1-1; possible D gene TRBD1, 6 bases. CDR3 size: 16 residues. Germline CDR1 MNHEY, CDR2 SVGAGI. The CDR3 reads CASSYSTGGANTKAFF. The CDR3, as DNA: TGTGCCAGCAGTTACTCGACTGGGGGGGCGAACACTAAAGCTTTCTTT.

This chain links TRBV6-5 with TRBJ2-2, with 7 bases that match TRBD2. CDR3 length: 15 amino acids. V shed 0 bases and J 6 bases; nucleotides not matched to a gene: 4. The V gene's germline CDR1 is MNHEY and CDR2 SVGAGI. In nucleotides, the CDR3 is TGTGCCAGCAGTTACTCTGAACTAGCGCCCGGGGAGCTGTTTTTT. Protein sequence: CASSYSELAPGELFF.

The rearrangement uses TRBV5-1 and TRBJ2-2, with 9 bases lining up with TRBD1. With 2 bases clipped from V and 4 bases from J, the junction kept 3 bases outside the gene matches. The germline CDR1 and CDR2 sequences are SGHRS and YFSETQ. The length of the CDR3 is 15 residues. CDR3 in amino acids: CASSFDRGSTGELFF. As DNA, the CDR3 is TGCGCCAGCAGCTTTGACAGGGGGAGCACCGGGGAGCTGTTTTTT.

The gene calls are TRBV5-5 and TRBJ2-1; TRBD2 is a possible D gene (6 bases). Trimming left V 4 bases short and J 5 bases short, with 19 bases between. This CDR3 has 16 amino acids. Per the germline V gene, CDR1 is SGHKS and CDR2 is YYEKEE (reference sequence). The CDR3 sequence: CASSPAVIAADNEQFF. DNA of the CDR3: TGTGCCAGCAGCCCCGCTGTAATAGCGGCTGACAATGAGCAGTTCTTC.

This clone was seen a few times. This chain joins TRBV13 and TRBJ1-2, with D perhaps TRBD1 (5 bases). The V and J ends lost 5 bases and 4 bases respectively, with 20 bases between them. The CDR3 length is 16 residues. Germline lookup yields CDR1 PRHDT and CDR2 FYEKMQ (reference sequence). The CDR3 sequence is CASSLHPGRSGYGYTF. CDR3 sequence (DNA): TGTGCCAGCAGCCTACACCCAGGGAGGAGCGGCTATGGCTACACCTTC.

V gene TRBV11-2 combines with J gene TRBJ1-2; no reliable D call. CDR1 is SGHAT and CDR2 is FQNNGV in the germline V gene. CDR3 size: 13 residues. The V and J ends lost 6 bases and 6 bases respectively, with 14 bases between them. DNA for the CDR3: TGTGCCAGCAGTAGTTCCTGGTCTAATGGCTACACCTTC. It yields the protein CASSSSWSNGYTF. The full variable domain, rest sourced from reference TRBV11-2 and TRBJ1-2, is EAGVAQSPRYKIIEKRQSVAFWCNPISGHATLYWYQQILGQGPKLLIQFQNNGVVDDSQLPKDRFSAERLKGVDSTLKIQPAKLEDSAVYLCASSSSWSNGYTFGSGTRLTVV.

The rearrangement links TRBV28 to TRBJ2-7; D perhaps matches TRBD2 (5 bases). This CDR3 is built from 15 residues. V was shortened by 6 bases and J by 0 bases, with 15 bases between the two germline ends. CDR1 is MDHEN and CDR2 is SYDVKM in the germline V gene. The DNA for the CDR3 is TGTGCCAGCAGGAGATACCGGGGTTACTCCTACGAGCAGTACTTC. Protein sequence: CASRRYRGYSYEQYF.

The J gene is TRBJ1-1, the V gene TRBV28, with a tentative D call TRBD1 (6 bases). Germline CDR1 and CDR2: MDHEN and SYDVKM. The CDR3 totals 15 residues. V lost 4 bases and J 6 bases, leaving 18 bases between the germline ends. This CDR3 reads CASSSAGVGTPEAFF. In DNA, the CDR3 is TGTGCCAGCAGTTCTGCAGGGGTAGGGACCCCTGAAGCTTTCTTT.

This chain links TRBV5-1 with TRBJ2-3; TRBD1 is a possible D gene (5 bases). Trimming took 0 bases from V and 4 from J, leaving 12 bases between them. Per the germline V gene, CDR1 is SGHRS and CDR2 is YFSETQ. This CDR3 contains 15 residues. The CDR3 is CASSLAKGVADTQYF. CDR3 bases: TGCGCCAGCAGCTTGGCCAAAGGGGTGGCAGATACGCAGTATTTT.

This clone was counted a single time. The chain joins TRBV6-5 to TRBJ1-5; 7 bases match TRBD1. The CDR3 is 13 amino acids. The V and J ends lost 6 bases and 11 bases, in that order; junction bases with no gene match: 10. Germline V gene lookup returns CDR1 MNHEY and CDR2 SVGAGI. The CDR3 nucleotides read TGTGCCAGCAGACGAACAGGGGTGGTGGCCCAGCATTTT. This sequence encodes CASRRTGVVAQHF.

J is TRBJ2-2 and V is TRBV15, with a weak D call TRBD1 (6 bases). The J call may not be correct, given that the DNA end is closer to TRBJ1-3. The CDR3 consists of 15 residues. Germline lookup yields CDR1 LNHNV and CDR2 YYDKDF (reference sequence). The CDR3 region has the DNA TGTGCCACCAGCAGAGATAACAGGGCTGGAAACACCATATATTTT. Translation gives CATSRDNRAGNTIYF.

A note on this clone: The junction shows a germline mismatch at one end, possibly a read error. The rearrangement links TRBV11-2 to TRBJ2-7; D unresolved. The germline V gene has CDR1 SGHAT and CDR2 FQNNGV. The CDR3 runs 10 residues. The CDR3 region has the DNA TGTGCCAGCAGCTCTATATCAACGCACTTC. The encoded protein is CASSSISTHF.

The V and J genes are TRBV19 and TRBJ1-5; D unresolved. The CDR3 totals 15 residues. Trimming left V 3 bases short and J 5 bases short, with 14 bases between. Germline V gives CDR1 LNHDA, CDR2 SQIVND (reference sequence). CDR3 sequence: CASSIGRLIYQPQHF. In nucleotides, the CDR3 is TGTGCCAGTAGTATTGGCAGGTTAATTTATCAGCCCCAGCATTTT.

The V and J genes are TRBV27 and TRBJ2-7; the match to TRBD2 covers 10 bases. The CDR3 runs to 15 residues. Germline V gene lookup returns CDR1 MNHEY and CDR2 SMNVEV (reference sequence). Trimming took 6 bases from V and 2 from J; bases not matched to a gene: 7. CDR3: CASSRSGRPTYEQYF. The CDR3 nucleotides read TGTGCCAGCAGCCGTAGCGGGAGGCCAACCTACGAGCAGTACTTC.

V gene TRBV30 combines with J gene TRBJ1-1, with unresolved D. This CDR3 has 13 amino acids. Trimming pared 5 bases from V and 3 bases from J, leaving 13 bases between. Per the germline V gene, CDR1 is GTSNPN and CDR2 is SVGIG (reference sequence). CDR3 sequence reads: CAWGGDADTEAFF. The CDR3 DNA reads TGTGCCTGGGGCGGCGACGCGGACACTGAAGCTTTCTTT.

On this clone: Germline and junction disagree at one end, which may indicate a read error. The J gene is TRBJ1-1, the V gene TRBV18; tentatively, D is TRBD1 (5 bases). The CDR3 contains 15 residues. From germline, CDR1 is KGHSH and CDR2 LQKENI. Here the CDR3 reads CASSSVGQQNTKAFF. CDR3 nucleotides: TGTGCCAGCTCATCTGTCGGACAACAGAACACTAAAGCTTTCTTT.

This CDR3 reads CASSQVGGRKAFF. CDR3 DNA: TGCGCCAGCAGCCAAGTCGGCGGTAGAAAAGCTTTCTTT. The rearrangement links TRBV4-1 to TRBJ1-1; D remains ambiguous. Between the trimmed V and J ends, which lost 1 base and 9 bases, there was a span of 12 bases. CDR3 length equals 13 residues. CDR1 MGHRA and CDR2 YSYEKL come from the germline V gene.

The chain has TRBV28 and TRBJ2-5; 7 nucleotides agree with TRBD1. The CDR3 is 14 amino acids. With 4 bases clipped from V and 3 bases from J, the junction kept 5 bases outside the gene matches. In germline, CDR1 is MDHEN, CDR2 SYDVKM. The CDR3 loop reads CASSSPTGEETQYF. Written as DNA, the CDR3 is TGTGCCAGCAGTTCTCCCACAGGGGAAGAGACCCAGTACTTC.

The chain joins TRBV28 to TRBJ1-1, with unresolved D. Per germline, CDR1 MDHEN and CDR2 SYDVKM. Deletions cut 5 bases from V and 1 base from J, with 5 bases between. The CDR3 sequence is 12 residues long. DNA for the CDR3: TGTGCCAGCAGTACTCGGAACACTGAAGCTTTCTTT. Encoded protein: CASSTRNTEAFF.

This chain joins TRBV2 and TRBJ2-1, with 10 bases aligning to TRBD2. Unmatched junction bases numbered 6, after V lost 6 bases and J lost 13 bases. The CDR3 covers 12 residues. Germline V lookup: CDR1 SNHLY, CDR2 FYNNEI. CDR3 nucleotide sequence: TGTGCCAGCAGCGTAGCGGGAGGATCCCAGTTCTTC. This sequence encodes CASSVAGGSQFF.

The chain uses TRBV7-9 and TRBJ1-1, with D possibly TRBD1 on 5 matching bases. The CDR3 sequence is 15 residues long. The V gene lost 5 bases and the J gene lost 1 base, with 14 bases spanning the gap. Germline V gives CDR1 SEHNR, CDR2 FQNEAQ (reference sequence). The CDR3 nucleotides read TGTGCCAGCAGCCGACTGGGGACTGGGAACACTGAAGCTTTCTTT. This gives the protein CASSRLGTGNTEAFF. Variable domain in full (rest from reference TRBV7-9 and TRBJ1-1): DTGVSQNPRHKITKRGQNVTFRCDPISEHNRLYWYRQTLGQGPEFLTYFQNEAQLEKSRLLSDRFSAERPKGSFSTLEIQRTEQGDSAMYLCASSRLGTGNTEAFFGQGTRLTVV.

The chain recombines TRBV5-5 with TRBJ1-1; D uncertain. Trimming removed 4 bases from V and 1 base from J, with 8 bases in between. The CDR3 sequence is 13 residues long. From germline, CDR1 is SGHKS and CDR2 YYEKEE (reference sequence). The CDR3 DNA follows: TGTGCCAGCAGCCTACAGCCGAACACTGAAGCTTTCTTT. Translating gives CASSLQPNTEAFF.